This T cell receptor (beta chain) originates from a study of blood T cell repertoires in COVID-19. Study as a whole: Italy, Spain and the United States were the sources of the convalescent and acute COVID-19 samples. In each case, the material was cDNA or gDNA derived from T cells, B-cell-depleted T cells, or PBMCs.

Authors' data handling: Reference gene primer amplification yielded estimated nucleated cell counts. Assay: immunoSEQ multiplex PCR; the TCRdb copy retains only in-frame clones and omits some. Clonal size and the V and J genes are those of that table, whereas D and trimming came from the DNA. There are 450,000 or so clones in the sample; roughly 90% occur only once, and roughly 0.78% lies in the top ten. The CDR3 loop spans 15 amino acids. V trimming: 4 bases; J trimming: 4 bases; junction bases outside the gene matches: 10. Looked up from germline, CDR1 is SGHDT and CDR2 is YYEEEE. Sequencing was done on a sample of peripheral blood. This TCR was sampled from a man aged 18 to 29 with COVID-19, enrolled during active disease. The chain combines TRBV5-6 with TRBJ2-5; 7 nucleotides align to TRBD2. The CDR3 bases are TGTGCCAGCAGCCCTGGGGGGGGACGGGGAGAGACCCAGTACTTC. Amino acid sequence: CASSPGGGRGETQYF.